The 32 T cell receptor beta chains given below trace back to one sample, sequenced in a study of CD8 T cells in ankylosing spondylitis. TCRdb re-called the 5' RACE reads with MiXCR, one entry per CDR3 protein. The sample carries under 250,000 distinct CDR3 sequences, more than 25% recorded once. The source material was blood, either unsorted or a sorted T cell fraction (not recorded which). These TCRs come from a male donor with ankylosing spondylitis or in good health (not recorded which).

This clonotype was counted a few times. This sequence joins TRBV7-9 and TRBJ1-2, with 9 bases lining up with TRBD1. This CDR3 contains 15 residues. Looked up from germline, CDR1 is SEHNR and CDR2 is FQNEAQ (reference sequence). Unmatched junction bases numbered 7, after V lost 5 bases and J lost 3 bases. In nucleotides, the CDR3 is TGTGCCAGCAGCCAATCCCGGACAGGGGACTATGGCTACACCTTC. It translates to CASSQSRTGDYGYTF. The whole variable domain, filled in from reference TRBV7-9 and TRBJ1-2, reads DTGVSQNPRHKITKRGQNVTFRCDPISEHNRLYWYRQTLGQGPEFLTYFQNEAQLEKSRLLSDRFSAERPKGSFSTLEIQRTEQGDSAMYLCASSQSRTGDYGYTFGSGTRLTVV.

This clonotype was detected once. The J gene is TRBJ2-1, the V gene TRBV14, with TRBD1 matching over 8 bases. V was clipped by 3 bases and J by 3 bases; unmatched bases: 4. This CDR3 comprises 15 residues. Germline assignment: CDR1 SGHDN and CDR2 FVKESK. For the CDR3, the DNA is TGTGCCAGCAGCCATGGGACAGGCCACTACAATGAGCAGTTCTTC. Translation: CASSHGTGHYNEQFF.

The chain has TRBV5-1 and TRBJ2-7, with 7 bases lining up with TRBD2. Germline values: CDR1 SGHRS, CDR2 YFSETQ. J lost 1 base, V lost 0 bases, and 4 bases had no gene match. The CDR3 runs to 15 residues. The CDR3 DNA follows: TGCGCCAGCAGCTTGGCGGGGGGACCTTCCTACGAGCAGTACTTC. Its translation: CASSLAGGPSYEQYF.

The chain uses TRBV6-5 and TRBJ2-7, with TRBD2 identical over 7 bases. J was trimmed by 6 bases and V by 6 bases; bases with no gene match: 5. Germline-derived CDR1 and CDR2 are MNHEY and SVGAGI. This CDR3 spans 12 amino acids. CDR3 sequence (DNA): TGTGCCAGCAGGAGACAGCGGGGCGAGCAGTACTTC. Translating gives CASRRQRGEQYF.

CDR3 sequence: CSAVSTGDLSYEQYF. CDR3 coding DNA: TGCAGTGCTGTTTCGACAGGGGACCTTTCCTACGAGCAGTACTTC. This sequence joins TRBV20-1 and TRBJ2-7; 8 bases align to TRBD1. The V segment lost 5 bases and the J segment 1 base; nucleotides outside the gene matches: 10. CDR3 size: 15 residues. Germline CDR1 reads DFQATT; CDR2 reads SNEGSKA (reference sequence).

The rearrangement links TRBV11-2 to TRBJ2-3; TRBD2 aligns across 7 bases. The ends lost 1 base at V and 6 bases at J; junction bases unmatched: 10. The germline gives CDR1 SGHAT, CDR2 FQNNGV. The CDR3 runs 16 residues. This CDR3 is CASSLGLAEDWDTQYF. CDR3 DNA sequence: TGTGCCAGCAGCTTAGGGCTAGCGGAGGACTGGGATACGCAGTATTTT. Supplemented by reference TRBV11-2 and TRBJ2-3, the full variable domain reads EAGVAQSPRYKIIEKRQSVAFWCNPISGHATLYWYQQILGQGPKLLIQFQNNGVVDDSQLPKDRFSAERLKGVDSTLKIQPAKLEDSAVYLCASSLGLAEDWDTQYFGPGTRLTVL.

The V call is TRBV10-2, the J call TRBJ2-5; D is tentatively TRBD1 or TRBD2 (5 bases each). The CDR3 loop spans 15 amino acids. The ends were cut back, 2 bases at V and 4 bases at J, with 14 bases in the middle. Germline lookup yields CDR1 WSHSY and CDR2 SAAADI. Written as DNA, the CDR3 is TGCGCCAGCAGTGAGGGGGGATTATTGGGAGAGACCCAGTACTTC. It translates to CASSEGGLLGETQYF.

The V call is TRBV13, the J call TRBJ2-7; D not resolved. The germline gives CDR1 PRHDT, CDR2 FYEKMQ (reference sequence). Trimming shortened V by 6 bases and J by 0 bases, and 9 bases separated the two germline ends. This CDR3 contains 13 residues. The CDR3: CASSPIGSYEQYF. CDR3 nucleotide sequence: TGTGCCAGCAGTCCTATCGGCTCCTACGAGCAGTACTTC.

This clonotype was counted between two and nine times. The rearrangement links TRBV29-1 to TRBJ2-4; D call uncertain. V lost 3 bases to trimming and J lost 6 bases, with 15 bases between them. CDR3 size: 14 residues. Germline-derived CDR1 and CDR2 are SQVTM and ANQGSEA. This chain's CDR3 is CSVEVDQEINIQYF. DNA of the CDR3: TGCAGCGTTGAGGTGGACCAGGAGATAAACATTCAGTACTTC.

There are a few counts of this clonotype. This rearrangement joins TRBV20-1 to TRBJ1-6; 8 bases line up with TRBD1. V was pared by 6 bases and J by 8 bases, with 9 bases of the junction left unmatched. The length of the CDR3 is 14 residues. The germline V gene has CDR1 DFQATT and CDR2 SNEGSKA (reference sequence). The CDR3 nucleotides are TGCAGTGCCCCGGCCGGACAGGGTTATTCACCCCTCCACTTT. This sequence encodes CSAPAGQGYSPLHF.

This clonotype was seen a few times. The CDR3: CASSKTGGKNIQYF. The CDR3, as DNA: TGTGCCAGCAGTAAAACAGGGGGCAAAAACATTCAGTACTTC. V gene TRBV12-3 or TRBV12-4 combines with J gene TRBJ2-4; 8 nucleotides line up with TRBD1. This CDR3 region has 14 residues. The junction had 3 bases not matched to a gene; V was cut back by 5 bases and J by 3 bases.

The chain couples TRBV9 to TRBJ2-1, with 12 bases fitting TRBD2. Germline assignment: CDR1 SGDLS and CDR2 YYNGEE. This CDR3 region has 19 residues. V lost 1 base, J lost 0 bases, and 8 bases stayed unmatched. The CDR3 region has the DNA TGTGCCAGCAGCGTAACAGGTGGACTAGCGGGGAGCTCCTACAATGAGCAGTTCTTC. As protein: CASSVTGGLAGSSYNEQFF.

This chain uses TRBV20-1 with TRBJ2-3, with TRBD2 identical over 8 bases. The CDR3 loop spans 18 amino acids. The V and J ends lost 0 bases and 5 bases, in that order; junction bases with no gene match: 16. Germline loops: CDR1 DFQATT, CDR2 SNEGSKA (reference sequence). CDR3 protein: CSARDSSGGGRTEDTQYF. CDR3 DNA: TGCAGTGCTAGAGATAGCTCCGGCGGGGGGAGGACCGAAGATACGCAGTATTTT.

This chain connects TRBV3-1 to TRBJ2-7; 7 bases are a match to TRBD1. The germline V gene has CDR1 LGHDT and CDR2 YNNKEL (reference sequence). CDR3 length equals 15 residues. J was trimmed by 6 bases and V by 0 bases; bases with no gene match: 8. The CDR3 nucleotides are TGTGCCAGCAGCCAAGAAGAGGTAGACAGGGTCGAGCAGTACTTC. Translating gives CASSQEEVDRVEQYF.

V is TRBV20-1 and J is TRBJ2-7; perhaps D is TRBD1 or TRBD2 (6 bases each). The CDR3 loop spans 14 amino acids. Looked up from germline, CDR1 is DFQATT and CDR2 is SNEGSKA (reference sequence). Trimming took 5 bases from V and 0 from J, leaving 14 bases between them. CDR3 nucleotide sequence: TGCAGTGCTCCCAACCGGGGGCCCTCCTACGAGCAGTACTTC. Amino acids: CSAPNRGPSYEQYF.

The V gene is TRBV10-2, the J gene TRBJ2-2; 9 bases fit TRBD2. The CDR3 spans 16 residues. Germline trimming cut 2 bases from V and 5 bases from J; bases unmatched to any gene: 6. The germline V gene encodes CDR1 WSHSY and CDR2 SAAADI. As DNA, the CDR3 is TGCGCCAGCAGTGAGCCGTGGCGGGGGGGGACCGGGGAGCTGTTTTTT. It encodes CASSEPWRGGTGELFF.

In this sample, this clonotype turned up a few times. The V gene is TRBV7-9, the J gene TRBJ2-3; the D gene could be TRBD1 or TRBD2 (5 bases each). The germline gives CDR1 SEHNR, CDR2 FQNEAQ (reference sequence). V was shortened by 5 bases and J by 6 bases, with 18 bases between the two germline ends. This CDR3 spans 15 amino acids. CDR3 protein: CASSKDMGESDTQYF. DNA of the CDR3: TGTGCCAGCAGCAAGGACATGGGGGAGTCGGATACGCAGTATTTT.

This clonotype was detected only a few times. The chain combines TRBV4-1 with TRBJ2-3, with D tentatively TRBD2 (6 bases). Germline V gene data show CDR1 as MGHRA and CDR2 as YSYEKL. This CDR3 comprises 13 residues. With 8 bases removed from V and 1 base from J, the gap between germline ends came to 10 bases. This CDR3 reads CASGPGGTDTQYF. The CDR3 nucleotides are TGCGCCAGCGGCCCGGGAGGCACAGATACGCAGTATTTT.

V and J are TRBV10-3 and TRBJ1-6, with 9 bases fitting TRBD1. Germline CDR1 ENHRY, CDR2 SYGVKD. The CDR3 sequence is 15 residues long. After removal of 4 bases from V and 7 bases from J, the junction contained 5 bases not matched to a gene. The CDR3 coding sequence is TGTGCCATCAGTGGTACGACAGGGGGGAATTCACCCCTCCACTTT. It specifies CAISGTTGGNSPLHF.

This clonotype was counted many times. This chain uses TRBV12-3 or TRBV12-4 with TRBJ2-1; either TRBD1 or TRBD2 may fit D (5 bases each). There are 15 residues in the CDR3. Trimming pared 5 bases from V and 4 bases from J, leaving 15 bases between. The CDR3 nucleotides read TGTGCCAGCAGTCGTGACAGCACGGGGTACAATGAGCAGTTCTTC. Translating gives CASSRDSTGYNEQFF.

The chain joins TRBV5-1 to TRBJ1-1, with D perhaps matching TRBD1 (5 bases). From germline, CDR1 is SGHRS and CDR2 YFSETQ. V was trimmed by 7 bases and J by 1 base, leaving 14 bases between them. The CDR3 extends over 14 amino acids. The CDR3 sequence is CASSLRGWNTEAFF. The CDR3, as DNA: TGCGCCAGCTCGCTGAGGGGATGGAACACTGAAGCTTTCTTT.

V and J are TRBV6-1 and TRBJ2-7; tentatively, D is TRBD1 or TRBD2 (5 bases each). Germline V gives CDR1 MNHNS, CDR2 SASEGT. The CDR3 runs to 16 residues. Between the trimmed V and J ends, which lost 5 bases and 3 bases, there was a span of 20 bases. CDR3 sequence: CASSLYPGTGDYEQYF. The CDR3 DNA sequence: TGTGCCAGCAGTCTGTATCCCGGGACCGGGGACTACGAGCAGTACTTC.

CDR3 sequence: CSVPDLESSYNEQFF. The CDR3 nucleotides read TGCAGCGTGCCCGACCTGGAAAGCTCCTACAATGAGCAGTTCTTC. The rearrangement uses TRBV29-1 and TRBJ2-1; no clear D gene. This CDR3 spans 15 amino acids. V was shortened by 6 bases and J by 0 bases, with 15 bases between the two germline ends. Germline V gives CDR1 SQVTM, CDR2 ANQGSEA.

This clonotype was observed a few times. The chain recombines TRBV20-1 with TRBJ2-7; D uncertain. V lost 3 bases and J 2 bases, leaving 11 bases between the germline ends. The CDR3 is made up of 13 amino acids. Germline CDR1 DFQATT, CDR2 SNEGSKA (reference sequence). CDR3 nucleotide sequence: TGCAGTGCTAGGGGGTCAAATCCCTACGAGCAGTACTTC. Amino acids: CSARGSNPYEQYF.

The chain links TRBV4-1 to TRBJ1-4; maybe TRBD1 (6 bases). Germline lookup yields CDR1 MGHRA and CDR2 YSYEKL. The CDR3 loop spans 16 amino acids. V was shortened by 1 base and J by 7 bases, with 16 bases between the two germline ends. CDR3 sequence reads: CASSQGSTGRGEKLFF. CDR3 DNA sequence: TGCGCCAGCAGCCAAGGAAGTACAGGGAGGGGTGAAAAACTGTTTTTT.

This chain links TRBV6-5 with TRBJ2-3; D is unresolved. Trimming took 0 bases from V and 6 from J, leaving 10 bases between them. CDR3 length equals 14 residues. The germline CDR1 and CDR2 sequences are MNHEY and SVGAGI. The CDR3 DNA reads as TGTGCCAGCAGTTACTCGATCAATGGCGATACGCAGTATTTT. Amino acids: CASSYSINGDTQYF.

V and J are TRBV15 and TRBJ2-5; a possible D gene is TRBD1 (5 bases). Trimming removed 0 bases from V and 2 bases from J, with 7 bases in between. The V gene's germline CDR1 is LNHNV and CDR2 YYDKDF (reference sequence). CDR3 length: 14 amino acids. The CDR3, as DNA: TGTGCCACCAGCAGAGATACAGGACAAGAGACCCAGTACTTC. It translates to CATSRDTGQETQYF. The variable domain in full, with the rest retrieved from reference TRBV15 and TRBJ2-5, is DAMVIQNPRYQVTQFGKPVTLSCSQTLNHNVMYWYQQKSSQAPKLLFHYYDKDFNNEADTPDNFQSRRPNTSFCFLDIRSPGLGDTAMYLCATSRDTGQETQYFGPGTRLLVL.

This rearrangement joins TRBV6-5 to TRBJ1-2; a weak D match, TRBD1 (6 bases). This CDR3 region has 11 residues. V dropped 5 bases and J dropped 10 bases, with 11 bases sitting between them. Germline V CDR1 and CDR2: MNHEY, SVGAGI. In DNA, the CDR3 is TGTGCCAGCAGTGAACTGGGGGCCTACACCTTC. Amino acids: CASSELGAYTF.

The gene calls are TRBV15 and TRBJ1-4, with 7 bases fitting TRBD1. Germline values: CDR1 LNHNV, CDR2 YYDKDF (reference sequence). The CDR3 is 14 amino acids. The junction had 8 bases not matched to a gene; V was cut back by 5 bases and J by 8 bases. The CDR3 is CATSSGTVREKLFF. CDR3 coding DNA: TGTGCCACCAGCTCCGGGACAGTGAGGGAAAAACTGTTTTTT.

This clonotype has more than one count but fewer than ten. This chain joins TRBV6-4 and TRBJ2-1; D remains unclear. There are 13 residues in the CDR3. V was clipped by 6 bases and J by 5 bases, with 11 bases between them. The germline V gene encodes CDR1 MRHNA and CDR2 SNTAGT. CDR3 nucleotide sequence: TGTGCCAGCAGCCCTGGGCCAAACAATGAGCAGTTCTTC. Amino acids: CASSPGPNNEQFF.

This clonotype was recorded a few times. The rearrangement uses TRBV5-5 and TRBJ1-1; no definite D call. Per the germline V gene, CDR1 is SGHKS and CDR2 is YYEKEE (reference sequence). Trimming pared 1 base from V and 11 bases from J, leaving 18 bases between. The CDR3 length is 14 residues. CDR3 DNA sequence: TGTGCCAGCAGCTTGACGGCCGGAGCCCCCGGGGCTTTCTTT. Its translation is CASSLTAGAPGAFF.

The chain links TRBV25-1 to TRBJ2-7; D gene unclear. Germline V gene sequence: CDR1 MGHDK, CDR2 SYGVNS. V was cut by 3 bases and J by 8 bases, with 11 bases left in between. CDR3 length: 12 amino acids. CDR3 DNA: TGTGCCAGCAGTGATGCTTCTGGACAGCAGTACTTC. It is translated as CASSDASGQQYF.